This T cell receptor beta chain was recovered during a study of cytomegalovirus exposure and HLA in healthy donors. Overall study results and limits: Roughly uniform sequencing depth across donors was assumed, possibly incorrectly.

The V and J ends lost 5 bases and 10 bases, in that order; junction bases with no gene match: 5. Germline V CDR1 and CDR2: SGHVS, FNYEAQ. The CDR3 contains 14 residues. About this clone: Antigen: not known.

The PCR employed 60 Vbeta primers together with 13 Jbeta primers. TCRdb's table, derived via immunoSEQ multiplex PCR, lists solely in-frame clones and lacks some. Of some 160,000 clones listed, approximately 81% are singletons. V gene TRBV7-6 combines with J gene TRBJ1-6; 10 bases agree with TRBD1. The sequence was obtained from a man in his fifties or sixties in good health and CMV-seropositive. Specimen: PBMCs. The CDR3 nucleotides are TGTGCCAGCAGCCCCGGGACAGGGGCCTCACCCCTCCACTTT. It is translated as CASSPGTGASPLHF.